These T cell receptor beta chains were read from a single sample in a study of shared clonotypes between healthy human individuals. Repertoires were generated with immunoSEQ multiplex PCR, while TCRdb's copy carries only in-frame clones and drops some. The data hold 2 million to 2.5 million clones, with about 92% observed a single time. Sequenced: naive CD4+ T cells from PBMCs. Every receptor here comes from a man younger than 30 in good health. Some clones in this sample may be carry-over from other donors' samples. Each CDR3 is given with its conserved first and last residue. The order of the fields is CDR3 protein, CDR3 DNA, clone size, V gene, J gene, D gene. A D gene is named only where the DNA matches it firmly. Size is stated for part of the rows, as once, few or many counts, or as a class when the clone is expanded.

CDR3: CASSLFTRAGVYGYTF
DNA: TGTGCCAGCAGCTTATTCACCAGGGCAGGGGTATATGGCTACACCTTC
size: -
V: TRBV7-8
J: TRBJ1-2
D: -

CDR3: CASSQNRGQETQYF
DNA: TGCGCCAGCAGCCAAAACAGGGGGCAAGAGACCCAGTACTTC
size: -
V: TRBV5-1
J: TRBJ2-5
D: TRBD1

CDR3: CASSIGLRGQGEETQYF
DNA: TGTGCCAGTAGTATAGGCCTCCGGGGACAGGGGGAAGAGACCCAGTACTTC
size: -
V: TRBV19
J: TRBJ2-5
D: TRBD1

CDR3: CASSNLAGTSTDTQYF
DNA: TGCGCCAGCAGCAATCTAGCGGGGACGAGCACAGATACGCAGTATTTT
size: -
V: TRBV5-1
J: TRBJ2-3
D: TRBD2

CDR3: CASSREGSGNTIYF
DNA: TGCGCCAGCAGCCGGGAGGGCTCTGGAAACACCATATATTTT
size: -
V: TRBV5-1
J: TRBJ1-3
D: -

CDR3: CASRVRSASTEAFF
DNA: TGTGCCAGCAGGGTACGGAGTGCGAGCACTGAAGCTTTCTTT
size: -
V: TRBV28
J: TRBJ1-1
D: -

CDR3: CASSPFSSGSYEQYF
DNA: TGTGCCAGCTCACCCTTTTCGAGCGGGAGCTACGAGCAGTACTTC
size: -
V: TRBV18
J: TRBJ2-7
D: TRBD2

CDR3: CASSPGASGNNEQFF
DNA: TGTGCCAGCTCACCGGGGGCTAGCGGGAACAATGAGCAGTTCTTC
size: -
V: TRBV6-1
J: TRBJ2-1
D: TRBD2

CDR3: CASSLLAGELFF
DNA: TGTGCCAGCAGCTTACTGGCCGGGGAGCTGTTTTTT
size: few
V: TRBV7-2
J: TRBJ2-2
D: -

CDR3: CASSAGAYNEQFF
DNA: TGTGCCAGCAGTGCTGGAGCCTACAATGAGCAGTTCTTC
size: -
V: TRBV28
J: TRBJ2-1
D: -

CDR3: CASSSRPGNTIYF
DNA: TGTGCCAGCAGCTCCCGGCCTGGAAACACCATATATTTT
size: -
V: TRBV11-2
J: TRBJ1-3
D: -

CDR3: CASSLLVAGLFEQFF
DNA: TGTGCCAGCAGCTTGTTGGTAGCGGGATTGTTTGAGCAGTTCTTC
size: -
V: TRBV5-6
J: TRBJ2-1
D: TRBD2

CDR3: CASSSFRQTSTDTQYF
DNA: TGTGCCAGCAGCTCTTTTAGACAAACTAGCACAGATACGCAGTATTTT
size: -
V: TRBV5-6
J: TRBJ2-3
D: -

CDR3: CATSRDEGAGNTIYF
DNA: TGTGCCACCAGCAGAGATGAAGGGGCGGGAAACACCATATATTTT
size: -
V: TRBV15
J: TRBJ1-3
D: -

CDR3: CASSPLGGNQPQHF
DNA: TGTGCCAGCTCACCATTGGGCGGGAATCAGCCCCAGCATTTT
size: -
V: TRBV18
J: TRBJ1-5
D: -

CDR3: CAISGGLASYNEQFF
DNA: TGTGCCATCAGTGGGGGACTAGCTTCCTACAATGAGCAGTTCTTC
size: few
V: TRBV10-3
J: TRBJ2-1
D: TRBD2

CDR3: CSVVGGETQYF
DNA: TGCAGCGTTGTTGGGGGAGAGACCCAGTACTTC
size: few
V: TRBV29-1
J: TRBJ2-5
D: -

CDR3: CASSLLGGTNYGYTF
DNA: TGCGCCAGCAGCTTGTTAGGGGGCACCAACTATGGCTACACCTTC
size: -
V: TRBV5-1
J: TRBJ1-2
D: TRBD1

CDR3: CASSLDRGREKLFF
DNA: TGTGCCAGCAGCTTAGACAGGGGGCGCGAAAAACTGTTTTTT
size: -
V: TRBV28
J: TRBJ1-4
D: TRBD1

CDR3: CASSPRGWNQPQHF
DNA: TGTGCCAGCAGCCCCCGAGGGTGGAATCAGCCCCAGCATTTT
size: once
V: TRBV27
J: TRBJ1-5
D: -

CDR3: CASSQGAGGDSSPLHF
DNA: TGCGCCAGCAGCCAAGGAGCAGGGGGAGATTCTTCACCCCTCCACTTT
size: -
V: TRBV4-3
J: TRBJ1-6
D: TRBD1

CDR3: CASSALARETQYF
DNA: TGTGCCAGCAGTGCCCTAGCCCGGGAGACCCAGTACTTC
size: -
V: TRBV6-1
J: TRBJ2-5
D: -

CDR3: CSAASYGYTF
DNA: TGCAGTGCAGCGTCCTATGGCTACACCTTC
size: -
V: TRBV20-1
J: TRBJ1-2
D: -

CDR3: CASSIWGETGSYEQYF
DNA: TGTGCCAGTAGTATTTGGGGTGAAACAGGGTCCTACGAGCAGTACTTC
size: -
V: TRBV19
J: TRBJ2-7
D: -

CDR3: CASSPTGGNTEAFF
DNA: TGTGCCAGCTCACCCACAGGAGGGAACACTGAAGCTTTCTTT
size: -
V: TRBV18
J: TRBJ1-1
D: -

CDR3: CASSLGVAGEQYF
DNA: TGTGCCAGCAGTCTCGGTGTGGCGGGGGAGCAGTACTTC
size: -
V: TRBV6-4
J: TRBJ2-7
D: -

CDR3: CASRISGTENTEAFF
DNA: TGTGCCAGCAGAATATCCGGGACGGAGAACACTGAAGCTTTCTTT
size: -
V: TRBV28
J: TRBJ1-1
D: -

CDR3: CASSRTGAHPNEQYF
DNA: TGTGCCAGCAGTCGCACAGGGGCCCATCCCAACGAGCAGTACTTC
size: -
V: TRBV6-5
J: TRBJ2-7
D: TRBD1

CDR3: CASTISGRNEQFF
DNA: TGTGCCAGCACAATTAGCGGGAGAAATGAGCAGTTCTTC
size: -
V: TRBV2
J: TRBJ2-1
D: TRBD2

CDR3: CASSPPSGNGYTF
DNA: TGTGCCAGCTCACCACCGTCGGGGAATGGCTACACCTTC
size: -
V: TRBV18
J: TRBJ1-2
D: -

CDR3: CASSLLTEVFYEQYF
DNA: TGCGCCAGCAGTCTCCTAACGGAGGTTTTCTACGAGCAGTACTTC
size: once
V: TRBV5-1
J: TRBJ2-7
D: -

CDR3: CASSFHPGTGPLEQYF
DNA: TGCGCCAGCAGCTTTCATCCCGGGACAGGCCCCTTGGAGCAGTACTTC
size: -
V: TRBV5-1
J: TRBJ2-7
D: TRBD1

CDR3: CASSSTGRNQPQHF
DNA: TGTGCCAGCAGTTCGACAGGGCGAAATCAGCCCCAGCATTTT
size: once
V: TRBV2
J: TRBJ1-5
D: TRBD1

CDR3: CASSLVDAGAYYNEQFF
DNA: TGTGCCAGCAGCTTAGTAGACGCAGGGGCCTATTACAATGAGCAGTTCTTC
size: -
V: TRBV7-2
J: TRBJ2-1
D: -

CDR3: CASSQVTARTYEQYF
DNA: TGCGCCAGCAGCCAAGTGACAGCAAGAACCTACGAGCAGTACTTC
size: -
V: TRBV4-1
J: TRBJ2-7
D: -

CDR3: CASGEASTDTQYF
DNA: TGTGCCAGCGGAGAGGCTAGCACAGATACGCAGTATTTT
size: once
V: TRBV6-1
J: TRBJ2-3
D: -

CDR3: CSVGLAGGGTDTQYF
DNA: TGCAGCGTTGGTCTAGCGGGAGGAGGCACAGATACGCAGTATTTT
size: -
V: TRBV29-1
J: TRBJ2-3
D: TRBD2

CDR3: CASSSRVGGYNEQFF
DNA: TGTGCCAGCAGCTCCCGGGTAGGGGGTTACAATGAGCAGTTCTTC
size: -
V: TRBV7-2
J: TRBJ2-1
D: -

CDR3: CASSYSSGWRGVSYTF
DNA: TGTGCCAGCAGTTACTCGAGCGGGTGGCGGGGAGTGAGCTACACCTTC
size: -
V: TRBV6-5
J: TRBJ1-2
D: -

CDR3: CASSLVQVGSYEQYF
DNA: TGTGCCAGCAGCTTAGTACAGGTAGGATCCTACGAGCAGTACTTC
size: -
V: TRBV7-2
J: TRBJ2-7
D: -

CDR3: CASGLILAGGPETQYF
DNA: TGTGCTAGTGGTTTGATACTAGCGGGAGGGCCGGAGACCCAGTACTTC
size: -
V: TRBV12-5
J: TRBJ2-5
D: TRBD2

CDR3: CANRRGGLNTEAFF
DNA: TGTGCCAACCGAAGGGGGGGATTGAACACTGAAGCTTTCTTT
size: -
V: TRBV2
J: TRBJ1-1
D: -

CDR3: CASRRPALSYEQYF
DNA: TGTGCCAGCAGGAGGCCAGCGTTATCCTACGAGCAGTACTTC
size: -
V: TRBV6-4
J: TRBJ2-7
D: -

CDR3: CASTPKANTGELFF
DNA: TGCGCCAGCACCCCCAAAGCGAACACCGGGGAGCTGTTTTTT
size: -
V: TRBV5-1
J: TRBJ2-2
D: -

CDR3: CASSPTRPRAPSGYTF
DNA: TGTGCCAGCAGCCCAACCAGGCCCAGGGCGCCGAGTGGCTACACCTTC
size: -
V: TRBV7-9
J: TRBJ1-2
D: -